Listed below are T cell receptor beta chains from one sample, sequenced in a study of cytomegalovirus exposure and HLA in healthy donors. The repertoire was sequenced with immunoSEQ multiplex PCR; TCRdb's copy has only in-frame clones and lacks some. The sample holds approximately 99,000 clones; approximately 85% are singletons and the top ten take 3% to 3.5%. Material: PBMCs. The receptor source for this set is a woman under 30 in good health and CMV-seronegative. CDR3s include the opening cysteine and the closing phenylalanine or tryptophan. A D gene is named only where the DNA matches it firmly. Size is stated for part of the rows, as once, few or many counts, or as a class when the clone is expanded.

>.|TRBJ2-1|TRBV7-2|.
TGTGCCAGCAGCTTAGACCAGGGCAATGAGCAGTTCTTC
CASSLDQGNEQFF
>.|TRBJ1-4|TRBV6-1|.
TGTGCCAGCAGTGGGTCCGGGACATCCGGGGAAAAACTGTTTTTT
CASSGSGTSGEKLFF
>.|TRBJ1-6|TRBV2|.
TGTGCCAGCAGTGAAACGGGGTTCAATAATTCACCCCTCCACTTT
CASSETGFNNSPLHF
>.|TRBJ1-2|TRBV6-1|.
TGTGCCAGCAGTAGACCTTTATGGGGGGGCCATGGCTACACCTTC
CASSRPLWGGHGYTF
>few|TRBJ2-3|TRBV2|TRBD1
TGTGCCACCCTAAGGGGACAGGGGGTCACAGATACGCAGTATTTT
CATLRGQGVTDTQYF
>.|TRBJ1-1|TRBV2|TRBD1
TGTGCCACCAGGGGGACAGGGGTTTTGACTGAAGCTTTCTTT
CATRGTGVLTEAFF
>.|TRBJ1-2|TRBV5-1|.
TGCGCCAGCAGCTTGGGGGCAGGTGTTGACTATGGCTACACCTTC
CASSLGAGVDYGYTF
>.|TRBJ2-3|TRBV11-2|TRBD1
TGTGCCAGCAGCTTAAGGCACAGGGGGGTAATAGATACGCAGTATTTT
CASSLRHRGVIDTQYF
>once|TRBJ1-1|TRBV12-5|.
TGTGCTAGTGGCTCCTCCATCACTGGCGGGAACACTGAAGCTTTCTTT
CASGSSITGGNTEAFF
>.|TRBJ1-4|TRBV25-1|.
TGTGCCAGCACCCCGAGAGGGGGTGAGGGGGAAAAACTGTTTTTT
CASTPRGGEGEKLFF
>once|TRBJ1-2|TRBV29-1|TRBD1
TGCAGCGTTGACCCCCAGGCAGGGGGAACTAACTATGGCTACACCTTC
CSVDPQAGGTNYGYTF
>few|TRBJ1-5|TRBV7-6|.
TGTGCCAGCAGCTTAGCGGCGGACAATCAGCCCCAGCATTTT
CASSLAADNQPQHF
>few|TRBJ2-3|TRBV4-2|.
TGTGCCAGCAGCCAAGACCTAGGGGAAGATACGCAGTATTTT
CASSQDLGEDTQYF
>.|TRBJ1-1|TRBV5-1|.
TGCGCCAGCAGCTATGGACCCCTCAGGGCCATGAACACTGAAGCTTTCTTT
CASSYGPLRAMNTEAFF
>.|TRBJ2-7|TRBV9|TRBD1
TGTGCCAGCAGCCTCGGACAGGGAGGATACGAGCAGTACTTC
CASSLGQGGYEQYF
>.|TRBJ1-1|TRBV30|.
TGTGCCTGGAGTGCCGACCCCTTCAGAGGGGAAGCTTTCTTT
CAWSADPFRGEAFF
>.|TRBJ2-1|TRBV27|TRBD2
TGTGCCAGCAGTCCGGGGGGGCCGGCCAATGAGCAGTTCTTC
CASSPGGPANEQFF
>.|TRBJ1-5|TRBV19|TRBD1
TGTGCCAGTAGTATAGGAGGACAGGGGGCCAATCAGCCCCAGCATTTT
CASSIGGQGANQPQHF
>.|TRBJ2-7|TRBV5-6|.
TGTGCCAGCAGCTTGGAGAACAGCTACGAGCAGTACTTC
CASSLENSYEQYF
>.|TRBJ2-7|TRBV20-1|.
TGCAGTGCTCTGGACAGCTACGAGCAGTACTTC
CSALDSYEQYF
>few|TRBJ1-2|TRBV6-4|TRBD1
TGTGCCAGTTCAGGGGGCTATGGCTACACCTTC
CASSGGYGYTF
>.|TRBJ1-5|TRBV7-9|.
TGTGCCAGCAGCGTAACCCCAGGGAATCAGCCCCAGCATTTT
CASSVTPGNQPQHF
>few|TRBJ1-1|TRBV15|.
TGTGCCACCGGCGGGGAATCGAACACTGAAGCTTTCTTT
CATGGESNTEAFF
>once|TRBJ1-2|TRBV30|.
TGTGCCTGGGAGTCACAGGCGGTAAATGGCTACACCTTC
CAWESQAVNGYTF
>.|TRBJ2-1|TRBV5-1|TRBD1
TGCGCCAGCAGCCGCGACAGGGCCAATGAGCAGTTCTTC
CASSRDRANEQFF
>.|TRBJ2-1|TRBV7-8|.
TGTGCCAGCAGCCCCGGGACAAGCAGTGAGCAGTTCTTC
CASSPGTSSEQFF
>.|TRBJ2-7|TRBV18|.
TGTGCCAGCTCACCACCGATGGGCACCTACGAGCAGTACTTC
CASSPPMGTYEQYF
>.|TRBJ2-7|TRBV19|TRBD1
TGTGCCAGTAGCAACCAAGGGACAGCTAACTACGAGCAGTACTTC
CASSNQGTANYEQYF
>.|TRBJ2-1|TRBV27|TRBD2
TGTGCCAGCAGTTTTCTCGGCGGGGGAAAATACAATGAGCAGTTCTTC
CASSFLGGGKYNEQFF
>.|TRBJ2-2|TRBV30|.
TGTGCCTCGAACCGCGGGGATAACACCGGGGAGCTGTTTTTT
CASNRGDNTGELFF
>.|TRBJ2-7|TRBV5-4|.
TGTGCCAGCAGCTCAGGACTGGTTATCCCAAAACCCCACTACGAGCAGTACTTC
CASSSGLVIPKPHYEQYF
>.|TRBJ2-3|TRBV15|.
TGTGCCACAGCGGGCCTAGTGAAAGATACGCAGTATTTT
CATAGLVKDTQYF
>.|TRBJ1-4|TRBV6-5|TRBD1
TGTGCCAGCAGTTACGGGACAGGGTGGAACGAAAAACTGTTTTTT
CASSYGTGWNEKLFF
>.|TRBJ2-7|TRBV5-8|.
TGTGCCAGCAGCTTGAGCCCCTGGGAGCAGTACTTC
CASSLSPWEQYF
>.|TRBJ2-1|TRBV7-6|TRBD1
TGTGCCAGCAGCCCAACCGGGACAGGGTTCGATGAGCAGTTCTTC
CASSPTGTGFDEQFF
>.|TRBJ2-3|TRBV7-2|.
TGTGCCAGCAGCTTAATGGTGGGGGCCGCAGATACGCAGTATTTT
CASSLMVGAADTQYF
>.|TRBJ1-1|TRBV14|.
TGTGCCAGCAGCCCAGGCCGATACACTGAAGCTTTCTTT
CASSPGRYTEAFF
>once|TRBJ2-3|TRBV5-8|TRBD2
TGTGCCAGCAGCTTAGGACTAGCGGGGGGTACGCAGTATTTT
CASSLGLAGGTQYF
>.|TRBJ2-5|TRBV4-1|TRBD2
TGCGCCAGCAGCCAATTCAGAGCGGGGGGGCTGATCGAGACCCAGTACTTC
CASSQFRAGGLIETQYF
>.|TRBJ2-3|TRBV19|.
TGTGCCAGTAGCCCCACCCCAGGGTCGAGAGATACGCAGTATTTT
CASSPTPGSRDTQYF
>.|TRBJ2-3|TRBV23-1|.
TGCGCCAGCAGTCTAATCCAGGGGGGACTCACAGATACGCAGTATTTT
CASSLIQGGLTDTQYF
>once|TRBJ2-7|TRBV6-5|TRBD1
TGTGCCAGCAGTTACACCCAGGGGGCAAGCGAGCAGTACTTC
CASSYTQGASEQYF